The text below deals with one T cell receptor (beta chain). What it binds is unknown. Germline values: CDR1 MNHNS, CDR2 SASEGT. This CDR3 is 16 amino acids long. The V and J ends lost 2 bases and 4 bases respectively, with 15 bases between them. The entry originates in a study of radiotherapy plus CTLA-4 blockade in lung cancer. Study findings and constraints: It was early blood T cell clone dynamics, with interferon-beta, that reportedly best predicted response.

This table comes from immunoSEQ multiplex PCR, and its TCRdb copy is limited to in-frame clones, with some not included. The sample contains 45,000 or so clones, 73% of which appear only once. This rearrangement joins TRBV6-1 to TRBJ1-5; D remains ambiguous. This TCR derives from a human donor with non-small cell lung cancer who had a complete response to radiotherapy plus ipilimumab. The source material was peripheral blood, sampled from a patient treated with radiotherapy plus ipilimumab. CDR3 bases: TGTGCCAGCAGTGAAATTGGGCAGGCGTCAAATCAGCCCCAGCATTTT. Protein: CASSEIGQASNQPQHF.